This T cell receptor beta chain comes out of a study of neurological immune-mediated disorders. The V gene lost 2 bases and the J gene lost 3 bases, with 11 bases spanning the gap. The CDR3 spans 15 residues. Germline V gene data show CDR1 as SGHVS and CDR2 as FQNEAQ. In its sample, this clonotype was seen many times. Its target is unknown. Findings and limits, study-wide: Patients with HTLV-1-associated myelopathy had the highest level of TCR clonal expansion, whereas patients with multiple sclerosis had the lowest level, falling beneath the level found in healthy controls.

From 2 million PBMCs stored at -80 C, the unsorted libraries were generated. The cDNA came from 5'RACE with 10-nucleotide random UMIs. TCRdb re-derived calls from the 5' RACE reads in MiXCR, one entry per CDR3 protein. The data show about 33,000 distinct CDR3 sequences, 1.5% seen once. The sequencing input was PBMCs. This TCR was sampled from a woman aged 25 to 39 with multiple sclerosis. The V call is TRBV7-8, the J call TRBJ1-5; D is ambiguous. The CDR3 sequence is CASSLRMGSNQPQHF. CDR3 sequence (DNA): TGTGCCAGCAGCTTACGCATGGGATCCAATCAGCCCCAGCATTTT. The full variable domain, completed using reference TRBV7-8 and TRBJ1-5, is GAGVSQSPRYKVAKRGQDVALRCDPISGHVSLFWYQQALGQGPEFLTYFQNEAQLDKSGLPSDRFFAERPEGSVSTLKIQRTQQEDSAVYLCASSLRMGSNQPQHFGDGTRLSIL.